The T cell receptor beta chain under discussion was sequenced for a study of human T cells and chemical hapten exposure. As for the study in general: There were per-sample TCR yield variations, arising mainly from small pooled library volume differences.

Extraction yielded total RNA from whole blood (unfractionated). The CDR3 is 16 residues long. The V segment lost 2 bases and the J segment 5 bases; nucleotides outside the gene matches: 6. Germline CDR1 SGHVS, CDR2 FQNEAQ. Unique molecular identifiers were attached to individual cDNA molecules during library preparation. TCRdb called the 5' RACE reads again in MiXCR, with one record for every CDR3 protein. The sample lists approximately 81,000 distinct CDR3 sequences, 7.7% seen once, with approximately 2.3% in the top ten. The clonotype originates from a male donor in good health. The rearrangement joins TRBV7-8 to TRBJ2-2; 9 bases are a match to TRBD1. The CDR3 region has the DNA TGTGCCAGCAGCTTAACTCCGGGACAGGGTACCGGGGAGCTGTTTTTT. The encoded protein is CASSLTPGQGTGELFF.